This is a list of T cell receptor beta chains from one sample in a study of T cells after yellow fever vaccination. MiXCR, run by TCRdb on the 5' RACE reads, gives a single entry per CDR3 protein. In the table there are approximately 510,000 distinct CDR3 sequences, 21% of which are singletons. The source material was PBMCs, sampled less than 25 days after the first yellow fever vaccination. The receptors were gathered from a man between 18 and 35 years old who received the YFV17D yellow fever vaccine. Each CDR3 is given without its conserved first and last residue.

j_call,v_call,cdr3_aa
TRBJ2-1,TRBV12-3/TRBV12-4,ASSLRVAGGNEQF
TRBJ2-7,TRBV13,ASSLGPGGGRYEQY
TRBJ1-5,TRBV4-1,ASSQDPGGPQPQH
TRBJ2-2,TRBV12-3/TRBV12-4,ASSPIAAANTGELF
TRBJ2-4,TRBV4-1,ASSRTQGLNNIQY
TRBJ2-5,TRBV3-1,ASSQEGQTQY
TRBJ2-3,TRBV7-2,ASSAGQGKDTQY
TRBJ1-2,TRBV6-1,AIRGGEQGVYGYT
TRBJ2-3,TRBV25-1,ASKGRNTDTQY
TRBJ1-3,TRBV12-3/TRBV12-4,ASSSRSGTGSFSGNTIY
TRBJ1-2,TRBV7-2,ASSLSTRGSYGYT
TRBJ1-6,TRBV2,ARGRGREGNSPLH
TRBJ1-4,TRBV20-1,SARTGLGEKLF
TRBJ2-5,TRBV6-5,ASSYSYGALQETQY
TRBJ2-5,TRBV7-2,ASSPRRDQETQY
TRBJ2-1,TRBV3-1,ASSNPLAGGFYNEQF